This TCR beta chain was obtained from a study of blood T cell repertoires in COVID-19. Study background: Acute-phase and convalescent COVID-19 samples originated in the United States, Italy and Spain. PBMCs, B-cell-depleted T cells, or T cells were the source of the cDNA or gDNA that made up the material.

In the original workflow: Estimated nucleated cell counts came from reference gene primer amplification. TCRdb's copy holds only in-frame clones and misses some; the assay was immunoSEQ multiplex PCR. The DNA was the basis for D and trimming; V, J and clone size are from that table. The sample consists of tens of thousands of clones, 75% to 90% of them appearing once. Trimming at V came to 4 bases and at J to 4 bases, leaving 4 bases not matched to a gene. The length of the CDR3 is 14 residues. Germline CDR1 MNHEY, CDR2 SMNVEV (reference sequence). Input material: peripheral blood. This chain uses TRBV27 with TRBJ2-7; 10 bases fit TRBD1. This receptor was identified in a man between 45 and 60 years old with active COVID-19. CDR3 sequence (DNA): TGTGCCAGCAGTTCCCCGGGACAGGGGTACGAGCAGTACTTC. Its protein is CASSSPGQGYEQYF.